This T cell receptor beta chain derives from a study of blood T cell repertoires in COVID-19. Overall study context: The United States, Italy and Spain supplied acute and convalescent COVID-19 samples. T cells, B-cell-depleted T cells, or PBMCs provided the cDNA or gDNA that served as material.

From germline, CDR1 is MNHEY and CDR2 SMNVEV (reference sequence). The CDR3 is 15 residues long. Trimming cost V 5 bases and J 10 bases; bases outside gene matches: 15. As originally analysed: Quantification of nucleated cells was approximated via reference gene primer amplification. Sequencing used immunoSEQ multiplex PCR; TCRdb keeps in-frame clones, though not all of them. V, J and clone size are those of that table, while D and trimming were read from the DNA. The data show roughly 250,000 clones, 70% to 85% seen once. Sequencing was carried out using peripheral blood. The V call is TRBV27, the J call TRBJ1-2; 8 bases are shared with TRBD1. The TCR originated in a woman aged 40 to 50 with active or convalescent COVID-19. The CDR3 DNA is TGTGCCAGCAGTCCCGGACAGGGACAATTTGGAGACTACACCTTC. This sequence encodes CASSPGQGQFGDYTF.